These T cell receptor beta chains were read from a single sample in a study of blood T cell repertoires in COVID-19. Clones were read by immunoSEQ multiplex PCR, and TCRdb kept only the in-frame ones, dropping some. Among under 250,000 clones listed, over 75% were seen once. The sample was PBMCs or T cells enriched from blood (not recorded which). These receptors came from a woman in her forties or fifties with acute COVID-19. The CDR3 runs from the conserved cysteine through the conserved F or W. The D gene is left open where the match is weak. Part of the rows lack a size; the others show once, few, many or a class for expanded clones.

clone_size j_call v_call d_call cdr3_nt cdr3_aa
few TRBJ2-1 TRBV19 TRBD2 TGTGCCAGTAGGACCAGCGGGGGCCCCTACAATGAGCAGTTCTTC CASRTSGGPYNEQFF
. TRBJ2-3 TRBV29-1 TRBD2 TGCAGCGTTGAAGTTCCTCGGGGAGCGGGGTATCGGGATACGCAGTATTTT CSVEVPRGAGYRDTQYF
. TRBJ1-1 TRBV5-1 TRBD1 TGCGCCAGCAGCTTGGGGACAGGGGGACGAAACACTGAAGCTTTCTTT CASSLGTGGRNTEAFF
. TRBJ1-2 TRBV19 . TGTGCCACTACACCAATGGGGACAATTACTAACTATGGCTACACCTTC CATTPMGTITNYGYTF
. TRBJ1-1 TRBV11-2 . TGTGCCAGCAGCGTACACGTATTGAACACTGAAGCTTTCTTT CASSVHVLNTEAFF
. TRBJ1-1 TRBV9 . TGTGCCAGCAGCGTGAGACCCGGGGGACTGTCCCTCGGAACTGAAGCTTTCTTT CASSVRPGGLSLGTEAFF
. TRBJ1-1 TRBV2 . TGTGCCAGCAGGGGGGGTCAGAAGTTCAACACTGAAGCTTTCTTT CASRGGQKFNTEAFF
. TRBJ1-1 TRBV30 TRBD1 TGTGTTCAGGGGGCGAGGACTGAAGCTTTCTTT CVQGARTEAFF
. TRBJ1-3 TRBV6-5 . TGTGCCAGCAGTTACTCGATAGGGGCCGACGGGACCATATATTTT CASSYSIGADGTIYF
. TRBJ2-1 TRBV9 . TGTGCCAGCAGCGTAGATGTACTCAATGGCAATGAGCAGTTCTTC CASSVDVLNGNEQFF
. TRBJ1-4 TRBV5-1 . TGCGCCAGCAGCTTAGGAACAGGGAAGGATGAAAAACTGTTTTTT CASSLGTGKDEKLFF
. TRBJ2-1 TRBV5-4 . TGTGCCAGCAGCTTGGAAGGGAGAAGAGTCAATGAGCAGTTCTTC CASSLEGRRVNEQFF
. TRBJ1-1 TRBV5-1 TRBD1 TGCGCCAGCAGCTCTATGACAGGGACGAACACTGAAGCTTTCTTT CASSSMTGTNTEAFF
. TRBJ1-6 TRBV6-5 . TGTGCCAGCAGCCCGTATAATTCACCCCTCCACTTT CASSPYNSPLHF
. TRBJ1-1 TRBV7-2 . TGTGCCAGCAGCTTAGATCAGAACACTGAAGCTTTCTTT CASSLDQNTEAFF
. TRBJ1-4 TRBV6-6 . TGTGCCAGCAGTTCACTACGCGCTAATGAAAAACTGTTTTTT CASSSLRANEKLFF
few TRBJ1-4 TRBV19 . TGTGCCAGTACCCCCGCACAGGGATCAACTAATGAAAAACTGTTTTTT CASTPAQGSTNEKLFF
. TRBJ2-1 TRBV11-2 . TGTGCCAGCAGCCCCTGGGGAGAGCGCGATGAGCAGTTCTTC CASSPWGERDEQFF
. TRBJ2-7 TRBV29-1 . TGCAGCGTTGAAGGGCAGGGTAGCTCCTACGAGCAGTACTTC CSVEGQGSSYEQYF
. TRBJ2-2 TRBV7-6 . TGTGCCAGCAGCTCCAGGGTGCACGGGGAGCTGTTTTTT CASSSRVHGELFF
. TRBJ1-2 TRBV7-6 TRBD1 TGTGCCAGCAGCCCCCCACAGGGGACTAACTATGGCTACACCTTC CASSPPQGTNYGYTF
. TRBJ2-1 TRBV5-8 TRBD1 TGTGCCAGCAGCCAAACAGGGGCTATCTCCTACAATGAGCAGTTCTTC CASSQTGAISYNEQFF
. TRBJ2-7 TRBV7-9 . TGTGCCAGCAGCTCCAACCGACAGATGAGACCAGAGCAGTACTTC CASSSNRQMRPEQYF
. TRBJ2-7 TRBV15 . TGTGCCACCAGCAGAGATCCGGGTATGACCTACGAGCAGTACTTC CATSRDPGMTYEQYF
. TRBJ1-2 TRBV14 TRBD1 TGTGCCAGCAGCCAAGAATTACAGGGGGCCGATGGCTACACCTTC CASSQELQGADGYTF
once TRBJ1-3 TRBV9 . TGTGCCAGCAGCGTAGAGGGGTCTGGAAACACCATATATTTT CASSVEGSGNTIYF
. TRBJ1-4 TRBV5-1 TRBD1 TGCGCCAGCAGCCCAGGGGGCGCGACAGCTAATGAAAAACTGTTTTTT CASSPGGATANEKLFF
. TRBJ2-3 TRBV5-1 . TGCGCCAGCAGCTTGGAGTGGACAGCCACAGATACGCAGTATTTT CASSLEWTATDTQYF
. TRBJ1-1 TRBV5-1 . TGCGCCAGCAGCTTAACCCAGGAAGGAGAAGCTTTCTTT CASSLTQEGEAFF
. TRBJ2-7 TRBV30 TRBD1 TGTGCCTGGAGTTCGACAGGGACCTTCAAGCAGTACTTC CAWSSTGTFKQYF